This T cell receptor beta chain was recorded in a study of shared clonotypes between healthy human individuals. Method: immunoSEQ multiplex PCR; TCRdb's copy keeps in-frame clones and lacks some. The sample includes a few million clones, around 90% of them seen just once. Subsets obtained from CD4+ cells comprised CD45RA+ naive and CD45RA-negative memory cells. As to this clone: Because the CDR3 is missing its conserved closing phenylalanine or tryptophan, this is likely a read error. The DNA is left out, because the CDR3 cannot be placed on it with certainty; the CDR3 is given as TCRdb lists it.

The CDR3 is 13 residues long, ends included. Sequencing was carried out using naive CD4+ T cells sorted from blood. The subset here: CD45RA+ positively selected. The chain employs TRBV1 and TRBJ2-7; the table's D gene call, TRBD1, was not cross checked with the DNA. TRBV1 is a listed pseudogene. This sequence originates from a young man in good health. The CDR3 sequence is CTSSQEFRDRCIT.